The 27 T cell receptor beta chains given below trace back to one sample, sequenced in a study of blood T cells in healthy people across ages. Alongside a J-beta primer mix, a sample-barcoded 5' primer served in a second PCR lasting about 6 to 11 cycles. TCRdb re-called the 5' RACE reads through MiXCR, storing one row per CDR3 protein. This table holds roughly 1.7 million distinct CDR3 sequences, about 31% found once. Sequencing was performed on blood. These receptors all come from a woman aged 25 to 39 in good health.

The genes are TRBV21-1 and TRBJ1-5. TRBV21-1 is recorded as a pseudogene. This CDR3 spans 13 amino acids. CDR3 sequence (DNA): TGTGCCAGCAAGCCGGTTCTTCATCAGCCCCAGCATTTT. Translated, it gives CASKPVLHQPQHF.

This clonotype turned up a few times. The gene calls are TRBV5-1 and TRBJ2-2; D not certain. The germline gives CDR1 SGHRS, CDR2 YFSETQ. The ends were cut back, 0 bases at V and 7 bases at J, with 10 bases in the middle. CDR3 length: 14 residues. CDR3 region: CASSLALANGELFF. CDR3 DNA sequence: TGCGCCAGCAGCTTGGCCTTGGCGAACGGGGAGCTGTTTTTT.

The chain is built from TRBV7-9 and TRBJ2-7, with D perhaps given as TRBD1 or TRBD2 (5 bases each). Germline CDR1 and CDR2: SEHNR and FQNEAQ (reference sequence). This CDR3 contains 11 residues. V was trimmed by 8 bases and J by 6 bases, leaving 11 bases between them. The CDR3 DNA is TGTGCCAGCGGTTCAGGGACCGAGCAGTACTTC. This gives the protein CASGSGTEQYF.

The rearrangement links TRBV10-3 to TRBJ2-3; the match to TRBD2 covers 7 bases. The germline V gene has CDR1 ENHRY and CDR2 SYGVKD. The CDR3 runs 14 residues. Trimming removed 6 bases from V and 2 bases from J; junction bases left unmatched: 5. The CDR3 DNA is TGTGCCATCAGCGGGACTAAGAACACAGATACGCAGTATTTT. It translates to CAISGTKNTDTQYF.

CDR3 nucleotide sequence: TGCAGTGCTAGGACGGGGTCTACGAGCTCCTACGAGCAGTACTTC. This gives the protein CSARTGSTSSYEQYF. The rearrangement links TRBV20-1 to TRBJ2-7, with D possibly TRBD2 on 5 matching bases. Trimming stripped 3 bases from V and 0 bases from J, with 15 bases between. The CDR3 sequence is 15 residues long. CDR1 and CDR2 from the germline V gene are DFQATT and SNEGSKA (reference sequence).

This clonotype was seen a few times. The chain couples TRBV9 to TRBJ2-1, with 8 bases fitting TRBD2. The CDR3 extends over 19 amino acids. Looked up from germline, CDR1 is SGDLS and CDR2 is YYNGEE. The V gene end was trimmed by 3 bases and the J gene end by 8 bases; junction bases not matched to a gene: 22. The CDR3 reads CASSAWGLSSGSLVDEQFF. The CDR3 DNA reads as TGTGCCAGCAGCGCTTGGGGTTTGTCTAGCGGGTCCCTTGTGGATGAGCAGTTCTTC.

This clonotype was observed a handful of times. This rearrangement joins TRBV4-1 to TRBJ2-3; no firm D call. Trimming stripped 6 bases from V and 0 bases from J, with 10 bases between. This CDR3 region has 14 residues. Germline lookup yields CDR1 MGHRA and CDR2 YSYEKL. Here the CDR3 reads CASRKSPSTDTQYF. The CDR3 nucleotides read TGCGCCAGCAGGAAGAGTCCCAGCACAGATACGCAGTATTTT.

The chain uses TRBV20-1 and TRBJ2-3; 7 bases are a match to TRBD2. V was pared by 0 bases and J by 2 bases, with 8 bases of the junction left unmatched. The CDR3 has 16 amino acids. CDR1 DFQATT and CDR2 SNEGSKA come from the germline V gene (reference sequence). This CDR3 reads CSARDRVLAHTDTQYF. In nucleotides, the CDR3 is TGCAGTGCTAGAGATAGGGTACTAGCGCACACAGATACGCAGTATTTT.

This clonotype has more than one count but fewer than ten. The V call is TRBV5-1, the J call TRBJ2-3; 10 bases are shared with TRBD2. This CDR3 has 17 residues. Germline loops: CDR1 SGHRS, CDR2 YFSETQ. J lost 2 bases, V lost 3 bases, and 9 bases had no gene match. CDR3 DNA: TGCGCCAGCAGCTGGGGGACTAGCGACCACTCCACAGATACGCAGTATTTT. This translates into CASSWGTSDHSTDTQYF. The whole variable domain, remainder taken from reference TRBV5-1 and TRBJ2-3, is KAGVTQTPRYLIKTRGQQVTLSCSPISGHRSVSWYQQTPGQGLQFLFEYFSETQRNKGNFPGRFSGRQFSNSRSEMNVSTLELGDSALYLCASSWGTSDHSTDTQYFGPGTRLTVL.

CDR3 nucleotides: TGTGCCAGCAGTTACGGTGGGGGGGACCCCCTCTACTTCTACGAGCAGTACTTC. Translated: CASSYGGGDPLYFYEQYF. The J gene is TRBJ2-7, the V gene TRBV6-5, with TRBD2 identical over 7 bases. Germline V CDR1 and CDR2: MNHEY, SVGAGI. The CDR3 contains 18 residues. After removal of 2 bases from V and 3 bases from J, the junction contained 16 bases not matched to a gene.

The chain carries TRBV5-1 and TRBJ2-5, with D possibly matching TRBD1 (6 bases). The germline CDR1 and CDR2 sequences are SGHRS and YFSETQ. V gave up 4 bases and J gave up 5 bases, with 21 bases separating them. The CDR3 loop spans 16 amino acids. The CDR3 loop is CASSPGQFGQRETQYF. CDR3 DNA sequence: TGCGCCAGCAGCCCCGGACAGTTTGGGCAGAGGGAGACCCAGTACTTC.

This clonotype was detected ten times or more. The chain employs TRBV4-1 and TRBJ2-7, with TRBD1 identical over 8 bases. The CDR3 totals 14 residues. The trim removed 1 base at V and 5 bases at J, leaving 4 bases unmatched. Germline V gives CDR1 MGHRA, CDR2 YSYEKL. The DNA of the CDR3 is TGCGCCAGCAGCCAAGTTTCAGGGGGCAACGAGCAGTACTTC. It is translated as CASSQVSGGNEQYF.

The CDR3 loop is CATSSHRVDYGYTF. As DNA, the CDR3 is TGTGCCACCAGCAGCCACAGGGTAGACTATGGCTACACCTTC. V gene TRBV15 combines with J gene TRBJ1-2; D perhaps matches TRBD1 (6 bases). The CDR3 runs 14 residues. Looked up from germline, CDR1 is LNHNV and CDR2 is YYDKDF (reference sequence). Trimming pared 3 bases from V and 3 bases from J, leaving 11 bases between.

The J gene is TRBJ2-3, the V gene TRBV3-1; TRBD2 matches 7 bases. There are 16 residues in the CDR3. Looked up from germline, CDR1 is LGHDT and CDR2 is YNNKEL (reference sequence). Germline trimming cut 0 bases from V and 5 bases from J; bases unmatched to any gene: 8. The CDR3 loop is CASSQDLRESVDTQYF. CDR3 nucleotides: TGTGCCAGCAGCCAAGATTTGCGGGAGTCGGTAGATACGCAGTATTTT.

This clonotype showed up just once. V is TRBV27 and J is TRBJ1-6, with D possibly matching TRBD1 (5 bases). Germline CDR1 reads MNHEY; CDR2 reads SMNVEV (reference sequence). CDR3 size: 17 residues. V lost 3 bases and J 7 bases, leaving 19 bases between the germline ends. This CDR3 is CASSLSAGEAANSPLHF. The CDR3 bases are TGTGCCAGCAGTTTGTCGGCGGGGGAGGCAGCAAATTCACCCCTCCACTTT.

This clonotype came up a few times. This chain uses TRBV7-9 with TRBJ2-1; D possibly corresponds to TRBD1 (6 bases). Trimming stripped 2 bases from V and 0 bases from J, with 11 bases between. Germline V lookup: CDR1 SEHNR, CDR2 FQNEAQ (reference sequence). The CDR3 runs 16 residues. CDR3 protein: CASSLYGDISYNEQFF. The DNA for the CDR3 is TGTGCCAGCAGCTTATACGGGGACATCTCCTACAATGAGCAGTTCTTC.

With respect to this clonotype: Compared with germline, one end of the junction differs, possibly owing to a read error. The CDR3 loop reads CARSPQSYEQYF. In nucleotides, the CDR3 is TGCGCCCGCAGCCCTCAGAGCTACGAGCAGTACTTC. The V and J genes are TRBV5-1 and TRBJ2-7; the D is unclear. CDR3 length equals 12 residues. CDR1 SGHRS and CDR2 YFSETQ come from the germline V gene.

Worth noting for this clonotype: The junction departs from germline at one end; a sequencing error may be responsible. This sequence joins TRBV14 and TRBJ1-2; D ambiguous. This CDR3 spans 11 amino acids. Germline CDR1 SGHDN, CDR2 FVKESK. Written as DNA, the CDR3 is TGTGCCAGCAGCCAAGGGGTCGGACGCTCCTTC. It specifies CASSQGVGRSF.

This sequence joins TRBV5-5 and TRBJ2-1, with unresolved D. Germline assignment: CDR1 SGHKS and CDR2 YYEKEE (reference sequence). The CDR3 extends over 13 amino acids. V lost 2 bases, J lost 8 bases, and 11 bases lay in between. This chain's CDR3 is CASSLGNEDEQFF. The CDR3, as DNA: TGTGCCAGCAGCTTAGGGAATGAGGATGAGCAGTTCTTC. Together with reference TRBV5-5 and TRBJ2-1, the CDR3 gives the full variable domain: DAGVTQSPTHLIKTRGQQVTLRCSPISGHKSVSWYQQVLGQGPQFIFQYYEKEERGRGNFPDRFSARQFPNYSSELNVNALLLGDSALYLCASSLGNEDEQFFGPGTRLTVL.

The CDR3 nucleotides read TGTGCCAGCAGTTCGGGTAGCGACGGATACGAGCAGTACTTC. Its protein product is CASSSGSDGYEQYF. The rearrangement uses TRBV2 and TRBJ2-7; possibly TRBD2 for D (5 bases). Trimming took off 5 bases at V and 4 bases at J, with 15 bases between the two ends. The germline CDR1 and CDR2 sequences are SNHLY and FYNNEI. The CDR3 totals 14 residues.

The chain employs TRBV28 and TRBJ1-2; TRBD1 aligns across 7 bases. V was clipped by 8 bases and J by 4 bases; unmatched bases: 7. Germline loops: CDR1 MDHEN, CDR2 SYDVKM. CDR3 size: 13 residues. The CDR3 spells CASLTGLGYGYTF. As DNA, the CDR3 is TGTGCCAGCTTGACAGGGCTCGGCTATGGCTACACCTTC.

This rearrangement joins TRBV9 to TRBJ2-3; either TRBD1 or TRBD2 may fit D (5 bases each). The CDR3 spans 13 residues. Trimming removed 5 bases at V and 7 bases at J, with 14 bases between. In germline, CDR1 is SGDLS, CDR2 YYNGEE. CDR3 sequence: CASSLDWDHTQYF. The DNA of the CDR3 is TGTGCCAGCAGTCTTGACTGGGACCATACGCAGTATTTT.

The table lists this clonotype with a count of one. This chain uses TRBV12-3 or TRBV12-4 with TRBJ2-7, with D uncertain. The CDR3 totals 13 residues. Trimming removed 7 bases at V and 6 bases at J, with 16 bases between. The DNA of the CDR3 is TGTGCCAGCACCCTTGGACCTAAGGGCGAGCAGTACTTC. Translating it yields CASTLGPKGEQYF.

In its sample, this clonotype was seen a few times. The chain combines TRBV7-8 with TRBJ2-5, with D perhaps matching TRBD1 or TRBD2 (5 bases each). From germline, CDR1 is SGHVS and CDR2 FQNEAQ. The CDR3 sequence is 14 residues long. V was pared by 1 base and J by 4 bases, with 10 bases between. The CDR3 DNA follows: TGTGCCAGCAGCTTAGATCGGGGCCCAGAGACCCAGTACTTC. Its translation is CASSLDRGPETQYF.

This clonotype was counted between two and nine times. The genes are TRBV6-1 and TRBJ2-5, with 7 nucleotides matching TRBD1. V was clipped by 7 bases and J by 5 bases; unmatched bases: 7. This CDR3 contains 13 residues. Per germline, CDR1 MNHNS and CDR2 SASEGT. The CDR3 DNA reads as TGTGCCAGCATTGACAGGGTTGGGGAGACCCAGTACTTC. Its protein is CASIDRVGETQYF.

This clonotype was observed many times. V is TRBV4-1 and J is TRBJ2-5, with D perhaps given as TRBD1 or TRBD2 (6 bases each). Trimming stripped 3 bases from V and 5 bases from J, with 16 bases between. Germline CDR1 MGHRA, CDR2 YSYEKL. The CDR3 loop spans 15 amino acids. CDR3 coding DNA: TGCGCCAGCAGCCAGGAGGGGACTCAGGGGGAGACCCAGTACTTC. Its translation is CASSQEGTQGETQYF.

The CDR3 is CSARGTSGGKHREQYF. The CDR3 nucleotides read TGCAGTGCCCGGGGGACTAGCGGGGGGAAACATCGAGAGCAGTACTTC. V and J are TRBV20-1 and TRBJ2-7; 15 nucleotides align to TRBD2. The J segment lost 7 bases and the V segment lost 6 bases, leaving 13 bases of the junction unmatched. CDR3 length: 16 amino acids. The germline gives CDR1 DFQATT, CDR2 SNEGSKA (reference sequence).